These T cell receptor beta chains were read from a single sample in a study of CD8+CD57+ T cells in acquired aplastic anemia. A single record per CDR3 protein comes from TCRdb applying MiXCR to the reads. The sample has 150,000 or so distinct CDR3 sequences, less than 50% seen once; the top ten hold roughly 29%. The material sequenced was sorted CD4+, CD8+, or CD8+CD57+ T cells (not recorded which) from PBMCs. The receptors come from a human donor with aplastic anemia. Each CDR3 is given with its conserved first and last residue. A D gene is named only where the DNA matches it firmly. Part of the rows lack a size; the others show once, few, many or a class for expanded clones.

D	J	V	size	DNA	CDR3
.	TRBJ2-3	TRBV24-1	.	TGTGCCACCAGTGATTTTGCAGATACGCAGTATTTT	CATSDFADTQYF
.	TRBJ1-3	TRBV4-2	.	TGTGCCAGCAGCCACCTGGGGGTTGATTTCGGAGACACCATATATTTT	CASSHLGVDFGDTIYF
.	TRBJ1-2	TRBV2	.	TGTGCCAGCAGTGGCACAGGTCTACACTATGGCTACACCTTC	CASSGTGLHYGYTF
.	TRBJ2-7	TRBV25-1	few	TGTGCCAGCAGTGAGCCTACAGGGTTCGGCGAGCAGTACTTC	CASSEPTGFGEQYF
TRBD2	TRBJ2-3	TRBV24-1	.	TGTGCCACCAGTGACTCCCTAGCGGTGATAGATACGCAGTATTTT	CATSDSLAVIDTQYF
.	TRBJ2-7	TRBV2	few	TGTGCCAGCATTCGACAGGGGGCCAGGCTAGCGGGAGCCGAGCAGTACTTC	CASIRQGARLAGAEQYF
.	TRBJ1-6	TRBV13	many	TGTGCCAGCAGCTTAGACAGGAGCTCCTATAATTCACCCCTCCACTTT	CASSLDRSSYNSPLHF
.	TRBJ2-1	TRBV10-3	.	TGTGCCATCAAGGCCGCGGACCCGGAGCAGTTCTTC	CAIKAADPEQFF
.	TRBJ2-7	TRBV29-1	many	TGCAGCGTTAAGACAGACTACGAGCAGTACTTC	CSVKTDYEQYF
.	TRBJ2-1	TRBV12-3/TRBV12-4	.	TGTGCCAGCAGGCCCTCAGGTTCCTACAATGAGCAGTTCTTC	CASRPSGSYNEQFF
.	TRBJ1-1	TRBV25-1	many	TGTGCCAGCAGTGATACCTGGGGCACTGAAGCTTTCTTT	CASSDTWGTEAFF
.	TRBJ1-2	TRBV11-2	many	TGTGCCAGCAGCTACTGGGGACTAGAGGGTCACTATGGCTACACCTTC	CASSYWGLEGHYGYTF
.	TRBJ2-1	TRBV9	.	TGTGCCAGCAGCGTAGGCGCAGGGCCAGTCAATGAGCAGTTCTTC	CASSVGAGPVNEQFF
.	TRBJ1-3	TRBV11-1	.	TGTGCCAGCAGCCTTTACAGCGGTTACTCTGGAAACACCATATATTTT	CASSLYSGYSGNTIYF
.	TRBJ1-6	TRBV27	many	TGTGCCAGCAGTTTACAAAGGGATGGTAATTCACCCCTCCACTTT	CASSLQRDGNSPLHF
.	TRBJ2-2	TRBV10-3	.	TGTGCCATCAGTGGGTCGGGTGAGACCGGGGAGCTGTTTTTT	CAISGSGETGELFF
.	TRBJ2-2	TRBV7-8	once	TGTGCCAGCAGCTCTAGGGGACAGAACACCGGGGAGCTGTTTTTT	CASSSRGQNTGELFF
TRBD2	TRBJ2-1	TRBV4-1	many	TGCGCCAGCAGCCAAATATGGGGACTACCTTACAATGAGCAGTTCTTC	CASSQIWGLPYNEQFF
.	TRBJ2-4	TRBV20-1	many	TGCAGTGCTAGAGTGGCAAACATTCAGTACTTC	CSARVANIQYF
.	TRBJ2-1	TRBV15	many	TGTGCCACCAGCAGAGATCAAACCCCCGCTGACAATGAGCAGTTCTTC	CATSRDQTPADNEQFF
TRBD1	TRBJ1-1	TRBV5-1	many	TGCGCCAGCAGCTTGGGGACAGGGGTCGGTGAAGCTTTCTTT	CASSLGTGVGEAFF
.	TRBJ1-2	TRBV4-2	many	TGTGCCAGCAGCCAAGAAGTCGGGGGGACCAACTATGGCTACACCTTC	CASSQEVGGTNYGYTF
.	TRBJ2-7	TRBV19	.	TGTGCCAGTAGCACCCTCGAAGGGGTCTCCTACGAGCAGTACTTC	CASSTLEGVSYEQYF
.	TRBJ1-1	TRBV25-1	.	TGTGCCAGCAGTGTACTCATGAACACTGAAGCTTTCTTT	CASSVLMNTEAFF
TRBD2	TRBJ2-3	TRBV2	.	TGTGCCACCTCTAGCGGGGGGGAAGATACGCAGTATTTT	CATSSGGEDTQYF
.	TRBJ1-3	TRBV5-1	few	TGCGCCAGCAACCCGGACAGCTCTGGAAACACCATATATTTT	CASNPDSSGNTIYF
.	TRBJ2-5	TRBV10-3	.	TGTGCCATCAGCGGGAACCAACAAGAGACCCAGTACTTC	CAISGNQQETQYF
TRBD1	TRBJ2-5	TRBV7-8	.	TGTGCCAGCAGCTCGGGACAGGGGGCTACAGAGACCCAGTACTTC	CASSSGQGATETQYF
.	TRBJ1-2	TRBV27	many	TGTGCCAGCAGTTCGGACGGGGAGGGGTATGGCTACACCTTC	CASSSDGEGYGYTF
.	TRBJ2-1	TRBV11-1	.	TGTGCCAGCAGTGTCGGGAACTCTTACAATGAGCAGTTCTTC	CASSVGNSYNEQFF
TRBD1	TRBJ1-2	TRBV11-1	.	TGTGCCAGCAGCTTAGGCGTGACAGGGGGAACGGTGGATTATGGCTACACCTTC	CASSLGVTGGTVDYGYTF
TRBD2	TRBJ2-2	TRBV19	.	TGTGCCAGTAGTCCCCGGACTAGCGGGGAGATCAATAAGTATTCCGGGGAGCTGTTTTTT	CASSPRTSGEINKYSGELFF
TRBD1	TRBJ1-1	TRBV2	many	TGTGCCAGCAGTGAAGCCGACAGGGGGTACACTGAAGCTTTCTTT	CASSEADRGYTEAFF
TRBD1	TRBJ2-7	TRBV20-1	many	TGCAGTGCTAGGGACAGGGTTGGGGTCCCCTACGAGCAGTACTTC	CSARDRVGVPYEQYF
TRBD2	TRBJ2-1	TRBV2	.	TGTGCCAGCAGTGTAATGACTAGCGGGTACAATGAGCAGTTCTTC	CASSVMTSGYNEQFF
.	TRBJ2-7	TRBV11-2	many	TGTGCCAGCAGCTTAGACGGGACGGTCAGCTCCTACGAGCAGTACTTC	CASSLDGTVSSYEQYF
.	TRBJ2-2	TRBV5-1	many	TGCGCCAGCAGCCCCATCTCTGGGGAGCTGTTTTTT	CASSPISGELFF
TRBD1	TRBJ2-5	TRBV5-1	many	TGCGCCAGCAGCTTGTGGGGACAGGGGGCTGAGGAGACCCAGTACTTC	CASSLWGQGAEETQYF
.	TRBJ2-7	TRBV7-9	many	TGTGCCAGCAGCTCGACAGTAACCTACGAGCAGTACTTC	CASSSTVTYEQYF
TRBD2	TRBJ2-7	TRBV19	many	TGTGCCAGTAGTCCCGGGACTACCTACGAGCAGTACTTC	CASSPGTTYEQYF
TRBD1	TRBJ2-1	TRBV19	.	TGTGCCAGTAGTATGGGACAGGCAGAGCAGTTCTTC	CASSMGQAEQFF
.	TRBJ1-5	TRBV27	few	TGTGCCAGCTGGGCGGGAAGCAATCAGCCCCAGCATTTT	CASWAGSNQPQHF
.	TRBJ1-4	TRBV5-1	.	TGCGCCAGCAGCTTAGCAGCAACTAATGAAAAACTGTTTTTT	CASSLAATNEKLFF
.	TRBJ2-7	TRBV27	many	TGTGCCAGCAGTTCAGGGTACGAGCAGTACTTC	CASSSGYEQYF
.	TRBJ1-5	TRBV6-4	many	TGTGCCAGCAGGAGACAGGACTTACAGCCCCAGCATTTT	CASRRQDLQPQHF
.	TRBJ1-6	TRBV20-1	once	TGCAGTGCTAGTGGGTCTGGGTATAATTCACCCCTCCACTTT	CSASGSGYNSPLHF
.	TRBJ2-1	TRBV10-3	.	TGTGCCATCAGTGAGGGGTCTAGTGGGACTTACAATGAGCAGTTCTTC	CAISEGSSGTYNEQFF
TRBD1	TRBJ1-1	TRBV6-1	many	TGTGCCAGCAGTCCAACAGGGGGAAGGAACACTGAAGCTTTCTTT	CASSPTGGRNTEAFF
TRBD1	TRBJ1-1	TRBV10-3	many	TGTGCCATCAGTGGGCGACAGGGCGACACTGAAGCTTTCTTT	CAISGRQGDTEAFF
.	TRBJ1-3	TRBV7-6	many	TGTGCCAGCAGCTTAGAGCCCTCTCGCTCTGGAAACACCATATATTTT	CASSLEPSRSGNTIYF
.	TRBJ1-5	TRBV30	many	TGTGCCTGGAGTGCCCACCTGGGGAATCAGCCCCAGCATTTT	CAWSAHLGNQPQHF
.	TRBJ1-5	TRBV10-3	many	TGTGCCATCAGTGGGACGGGGGATCAGCCCCAGCATTTT	CAISGTGDQPQHF
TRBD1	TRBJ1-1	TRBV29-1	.	TGCAGCGTTTCGGGACAGGGGGGTAGGGCTTTCTTT	CSVSGQGGRAFF
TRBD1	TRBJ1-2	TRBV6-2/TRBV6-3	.	TGTGCCAGTCGACAGGGGGCAAACTATGGCTACACCTTC	CASRQGANYGYTF